Presented here are 20 T cell receptor beta chains from one specimen sequenced in a study of early T cells in non-severe SARS-CoV-2 infection. TCRdb re-called the 5' RACE reads with MiXCR, one entry per CDR3 protein. The table records 100,000 to 140,000 distinct CDR3 sequences, 11% of them present only once. The material sequenced was whole blood. These receptors originate from an adult who was a healthcare worker with PCR-confirmed SARS-CoV-2 infection or an uninfected control (not recorded which).

A few counts support this clonotype. The chain combines TRBV7-9 with TRBJ1-1, with no clear D. Germline CDR1 and CDR2: SEHNR and FQNEAQ (reference sequence). The CDR3 is 14 residues long. V lost 3 bases to trimming and J lost 5 bases, with 13 bases between them. CDR3 sequence (DNA): TGTGCCAGCAGCTTGCCGGGTCGTTTTACTGAAGCTTTCTTT. Translating it yields CASSLPGRFTEAFF.

This clonotype was seen only a few times. V is TRBV9 and J is TRBJ2-2; D is uncertain. V was shortened by 5 bases and J by 4 bases, with 9 bases between the two germline ends. This CDR3 contains 13 residues. CDR1 and CDR2 from the germline V gene are SGDLS and YYNGEE. The CDR3 is CASSKPRTGELFF. The CDR3 coding sequence is TGTGCCAGCAGTAAGCCCCGCACCGGGGAGCTGTTTTTT. The whole variable domain, filled in from reference TRBV9 and TRBJ2-2, reads DSGVTQTPKHLITATGQRVTLRCSPRSGDLSVYWYQQSLDQGLQFLIQYYNGEERAKGNILERFSAQQFPDLHSELNLSSLELGDSALYFCASSKPRTGELFFGEGSRLTVL.

This clonotype was picked up many times. The gene calls are TRBV18 and TRBJ2-2; the D call may be TRBD1 or TRBD2 (5 bases each). The V and J ends lost 2 bases and 5 bases respectively, with 12 bases between them. CDR1 is KGHSH, CDR2 LQKENI, per germline. This CDR3 contains 15 residues. CDR3 in DNA: TGTGCCAGCTCACCAGGGAGACAGAAGACCGGGGAGCTGTTTTTT. As protein: CASSPGRQKTGELFF.

This clonotype was seen only a few times. J is TRBJ2-3 and V is TRBV18; 8 bases line up with TRBD1. Losses at the gene ends were 4 bases for V and 5 bases for J; bases not matched to a gene: 2. Germline V CDR1 and CDR2: KGHSH, LQKENI. The CDR3 is made up of 13 amino acids. CDR3 bases: TGTGCCAGCTCACGAGGGACAGGAGATACGCAGTATTTT. It yields the protein CASSRGTGDTQYF.

This clonotype appeared a few times. The V and J genes are TRBV28 and TRBJ2-3, with unresolved D. V gave up 6 bases and J gave up 0 bases, with 13 bases separating them. The germline gives CDR1 MDHEN, CDR2 SYDVKM. The CDR3 is 15 residues long. The CDR3 coding sequence is TGTGCCAGCAGCCCTTCGTTCACTAGCACAGATACGCAGTATTTT. Protein: CASSPSFTSTDTQYF.

This clonotype was seen repeatedly, ten times or more. The chain uses TRBV4-1 and TRBJ2-1, with D possibly matching TRBD1 (5 bases). Germline CDR1 is MGHRA and CDR2 is YSYEKL. Trimming took 0 bases from V and 3 from J, leaving 12 bases between them. This CDR3 is 16 amino acids long. The CDR3 nucleotides are TGCGCCAGCAGCCAAGATCTGCGCACAGGCTACAATGAGCAGTTCTTC. Its protein product is CASSQDLRTGYNEQFF.

This chain links TRBV6-1 with TRBJ2-3; D may be TRBD1 or TRBD2 (5 bases each). V shed 5 bases and J shed 7 bases, with 22 bases lying between them. The germline V gene has CDR1 MNHNS and CDR2 SASEGT. The CDR3 spans 16 residues. CDR3 nucleotides: TGTGCCAGCAGTCGGTACCGGGACCAAAGTCTCCATACGCAGTATTTT. Translated, it gives CASSRYRDQSLHTQYF.

This clonotype was detected only a few times. CDR3 protein: CASNRRPGEAQYF. Here the CDR3 DNA reads TGTGCCAGTAATCGCCGCCCCGGGGAGGCGCAGTATTTT. The chain couples TRBV19 to TRBJ2-3; possible D gene TRBD2, 6 bases. The V gene's germline CDR1 is LNHDA and CDR2 SQIVND (reference sequence). The germline V and J ends were trimmed by 7 bases and 10 bases, with 18 bases remaining between them. This CDR3 is 13 amino acids long.

The chain links TRBV12-3 or TRBV12-4 to TRBJ2-1; 7 bases are shared with TRBD2. This CDR3 has 11 amino acids. Germline trimming cut 6 bases from V and 10 bases from J; bases unmatched to any gene: 3. In DNA, the CDR3 is TGTGCCAGCAGGGCTAGCGGAGAGCAGTTCTTC. Its translation: CASRASGEQFF.

This clonotype was observed at least ten times. The chain has TRBV28 and TRBJ1-5; no clear D. The ends were cut back, 8 bases at V and 1 base at J, with 15 bases in the middle. The CDR3 is 15 residues long. Germline V CDR1 and CDR2: MDHEN, SYDVKM. The CDR3 bases are TGTGCCAGCCGGAAGAGGGTTGGAAGCAATCAGCCCCAGCATTTT. Protein: CASRKRVGSNQPQHF.

There are many counts of this clonotype. J is TRBJ2-7 and V is TRBV25-1, with a possible D match to TRBD2 (6 bases). The CDR3 loop spans 13 amino acids. The V gene lost 8 bases and the J gene lost 2 bases, with 13 bases spanning the gap. Germline V lookup: CDR1 MGHDK, CDR2 SYGVNS. CDR3 nucleotides: TGTGCCAGCGGGGGGACGGGGACCTACGAGCAGTACTTC. Amino acids: CASGGTGTYEQYF.

This clonotype was seen ten or more times. The chain uses TRBV3-1 and TRBJ2-4, with D perhaps TRBD2 (6 bases). Trimming shortened V by 4 bases and J by 0 bases, and 13 bases separated the two germline ends. There are 16 residues in the CDR3. Germline CDR1 and CDR2: LGHDT and YNNKEL (reference sequence). CDR3 in DNA: TGTGCCAGCAGCCCTGACCTTAGCGGAGCCAAAAACATTCAGTACTTC. Amino acids: CASSPDLSGAKNIQYF.

The V and J genes are TRBV12-3 or TRBV12-4 and TRBJ2-1; 15 nucleotides match TRBD2. J lost 6 bases, V lost 6 bases, and 12 bases had no gene match. This CDR3 has 18 amino acids. Here the CDR3 reads CASRGLAGGPGNPNEQFF. CDR3 bases: TGTGCCAGCAGAGGACTAGCGGGAGGGCCCGGGAACCCCAATGAGCAGTTCTTC.

The CDR3 sequence is CASSIGLLNEQFF. CDR3 bases: TGTGCCAGTAGTATCGGGCTTTTGAATGAGCAGTTCTTC. The chain uses TRBV19 and TRBJ2-1, with D unclear. V was shortened by 3 bases and J by 7 bases, with 10 bases between the two germline ends. CDR1 LNHDA and CDR2 SQIVND come from the germline V gene (reference sequence). The CDR3 runs to 13 residues. The whole variable domain, filled in from reference TRBV19 and TRBJ2-1, reads DGGITQSPKYLFRKEGQNVTLSCEQNLNHDAMYWYRQDPGQGLRLIYYSQIVNDFQKGDIAEGYSVSREKKESFPLTVTSAQKNPTAFYLCASSIGLLNEQFFGPGTRLTVL.

This clonotype was counted many times. The CDR3 sequence: CATRKRNGYTF. The DNA for the CDR3 is TGTGCCACCCGTAAAAGGAATGGCTACACCTTC. The chain employs TRBV11-1 and TRBJ1-2; D unclear. The ends were cut back, 10 bases at V and 6 bases at J, with 12 bases in the middle. Looked up from germline, CDR1 is SGHAT and CDR2 is FQDESV (reference sequence). The CDR3 length is 11 residues.

The sample holds many counts of this clonotype. The chain links TRBV29-1 to TRBJ1-4; the match to TRBD1 covers 7 bases. Unmatched junction bases numbered 9, after V lost 7 bases and J lost 7 bases. CDR3 size: 13 residues. In germline, CDR1 is SQVTM, CDR2 ANQGSEA. CDR3 region: CSGTTGEAEKLFF. The CDR3 DNA reads TGCAGCGGGACTACAGGGGAAGCTGAAAAACTGTTTTTT.

In this sample, this clonotype turned up many times. The V gene is TRBV29-1, the J gene TRBJ2-1; D may match TRBD1 or TRBD2 (6 bases each). V was trimmed by 4 bases and J by 6 bases, leaving 10 bases between them. There are 12 residues in the CDR3. CDR1 and CDR2 from the germline V gene are SQVTM and ANQGSEA. The CDR3 loop is CSVGGTINEQFF. DNA for the CDR3: TGCAGCGTTGGCGGGACAATCAATGAGCAGTTCTTC.

This clonotype has a handful of counts. The CDR3 loop is CATSRGQDFVEAKNIQYF. The CDR3 nucleotides read TGTGCCACCAGCAGGGGACAGGACTTCGTGGAAGCCAAAAACATTCAGTACTTC. The chain combines TRBV15 with TRBJ2-4; the match to TRBD1 covers 8 bases. Germline CDR1 and CDR2: LNHNV and YYDKDF (reference sequence). The CDR3 sequence is 18 residues long. J lost 0 bases, V lost 3 bases, and 10 bases had no gene match.

This clonotype was seen more than once but under ten times. This chain uses TRBV29-1 with TRBJ2-5, with TRBD1 matching over 11 bases. Germline CDR1 reads SQVTM; CDR2 reads ANQGSEA. The CDR3 totals 14 residues. After removal of 6 bases from V and 1 base from J, the junction contained 4 bases not matched to a gene. The CDR3, as DNA: TGCAGCGTACCCGGGACAGGGGGCCAAGAGACCCAGTACTTC. It specifies CSVPGTGGQETQYF.

This clonotype has a handful of counts. The V call is TRBV11-2, the J call TRBJ2-3; D gene ambiguous. Trimming removed 1 base at V and 4 bases at J, with 9 bases between. The CDR3 contains 14 residues. Germline CDR1 is SGHAT and CDR2 is FQNNGV. CDR3: CASSLASLSDTQYF. CDR3 DNA: TGTGCCAGCAGCTTAGCGTCGCTATCAGATACGCAGTATTTT.